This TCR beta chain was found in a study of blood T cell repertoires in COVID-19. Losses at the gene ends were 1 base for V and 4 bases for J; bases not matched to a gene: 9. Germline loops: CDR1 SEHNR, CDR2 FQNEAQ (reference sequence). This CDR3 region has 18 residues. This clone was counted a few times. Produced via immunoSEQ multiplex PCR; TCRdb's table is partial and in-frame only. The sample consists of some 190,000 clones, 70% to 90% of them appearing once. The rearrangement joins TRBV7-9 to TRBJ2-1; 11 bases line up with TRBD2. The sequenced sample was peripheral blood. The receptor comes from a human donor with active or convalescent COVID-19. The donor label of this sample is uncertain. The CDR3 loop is CASSLGGLAGGRYNEQFF. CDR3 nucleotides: TGTGCCAGCAGCTTAGGAGGACTAGCGGGCGGAAGGTACAATGAGCAGTTCTTC.